This passage covers 30 T cell receptor beta chains from one sample sequenced in a study of T cell clonality in common variable immunodeficiency (dated by TCRdb to about 2015). Receptor libraries were prepared by the immunoSEQ multiplex PCR assay. Imported from immuneACCESS, the table was reduced by TCRdb to in-frame sequences with V and J called. These copies leave out some clones; in studies compared against another copy, an unresolved V gene accounts for under half, and the cause of the remainder is not known. The sample comprises roughly 40,000 clones, and every one was counted more than once. The ten largest clones add up to approximately 3% of the sample. Sequences were obtained from peripheral blood mononuclear cells. Every receptor here comes from a person aged 18 to 70 in good health.

Only a few counts were recorded for this clone. The read ends 3 residues early relative to the CDR3; the germline J gene fills the gap. This chain links TRBV2 with TRBJ2-5; D not certain. There are 15 residues in the CDR3. Trimming took 3 bases from V and 5 from J, leaving 16 bases between them. Germline loops: CDR1 SNHLY, CDR2 FYNNEI. CDR3 bases read: TGTGCCAGCAGTGACCCGAAAGCGTTTTGGGAGACC. It yields the protein CASSDPKAFWET. The entire CDR3 protein reads CASSDPKAFWETQYF.

This clone was picked up many times. The CDR3 goes on 3 residues after the read ends, and that part is filled in from the germline J gene. V is TRBV5-1 and J is TRBJ1-6; 8 nucleotides match TRBD1. This CDR3 contains 15 residues. V was clipped by 0 bases and J by 5 bases; unmatched bases: 1. The germline CDR1 and CDR2 sequences are SGHRS and YFSETQ. The CDR3 spells CASSLGGQDNSPLHF. The sequenced CDR3 bases are TGCGCCAGCAGCTTGGGGGGACAGGATAATTCACCC.

Ten or more counts support this clone. Read coverage stops 3 residues before the CDR3 terminus; the germline J gene supplies the remainder. The chain employs TRBV29-1 and TRBJ2-3, with TRBD2 matching over 8 bases. The CDR3 length is 13 residues. Germline CDR1 reads SQVTM; CDR2 reads ANQGSEA. V was pared by 5 bases and J by 1 base, with 2 bases of the junction left unmatched. The CDR3 is CSVTGLGTDTQYF. Partial CDR3 DNA: TGCAGCGTTACGGGACTAGGCACAGATACG.

This clone was found many times. The read ends 3 residues shy of where the CDR3 ends; the end is completed using the germline J gene. J is TRBJ2-7 and V is TRBV10-3; the match to TRBD2 covers 10 bases. Germline V CDR1 and CDR2: ENHRY, SYGVKD. The CDR3 covers 16 residues. J was trimmed by 1 base and V by 3 bases; bases with no gene match: 6. The CDR3 spells CAISDPGLAESYEQYF. The CDR3 DNA, read in part, is TGTGCCATCAGTGACCCCGGACTAGCGGAGTCCTACGAG.

Comments on this clone: Read data end 3 residues before the CDR3 end; the end is taken from the germline J gene. The chain links TRBV18 to TRBJ1-4; 7 positions agree with TRBD1. Germline CDR1 and CDR2: KGHSH and LQKENI. CDR3 length: 17 residues. The CDR3 is CASSPLGTARLNSPLFF. The CDR3 bases that were read are TGTGCCAGCTCACCACTTGGGACAGCTCGCCTAAATTCACCA.

This clone was observed at least ten times. The sequence runs out 3 residues before the end of the CDR3; the remainder is reconstructed from the germline J gene. The J gene is TRBJ2-3, the V gene TRBV7-2; weak D call: TRBD1 (6 bases). CDR1 and CDR2 (germline): SGHTA, FQGNSA. This CDR3 comprises 14 residues. Trimming stripped 5 bases from V and 8 bases from J, with 17 bases between. The sequenced CDR3 bases are TGTGCCAGCAGCACTTCACAGGGTCGGGTTACG. It encodes CASSTSQGRVT. The CDR3, in full, reads CASSTSQGRVTQYF.

This clone was found many times. Sequencing ends 3 residues short of the CDR3 end; the germline J gene provides the rest. This sequence joins TRBV7-6 and TRBJ2-5; D is undetermined. Germline lookup yields CDR1 SGHVS and CDR2 FNYEAQ. The V gene lost 2 bases and the J gene lost 1 base, with 11 bases spanning the gap. The CDR3 has 15 amino acids. The CDR3 here is CASSLTADFQETQYF. The sequenced CDR3 bases are TGTGCCAGCAGCTTAACGGCAGACTTCCAAGAGACC.

This clone was recorded many times. The read ends 3 residues before the CDR3 terminus; that terminus is restored from the germline J gene. This sequence joins TRBV11-2 and TRBJ2-7; D gene uncertain. CDR1 SGHAT and CDR2 FQNNGV come from the germline V gene. This CDR3 contains 13 residues. V lost 3 bases to trimming and J lost 0 bases, with 6 bases between them. The CDR3 bases that were read are TGTGCCAGCAGCTTGGGCAGCTCCTACGAG. Amino acids: CASSLGSSYE. The CDR3 in full is CASSLGSSYEQYF.

Many counts were recorded for this clone. The covered CDR3 bases are TGCGCCAGCAGCCAGGGTAACTCTGGAAACACC. Protein sequence: CASSQGNSGNT. The entire CDR3 reads CASSQGNSGNTIYF. The chain carries TRBV5-1 and TRBJ1-3, with TRBD1 as a possible D gene (5 bases). The sequence runs out 3 residues before the end of the CDR3; the remainder is reconstructed from the germline J gene. Germline V CDR1 and CDR2: SGHRS, YFSETQ. This CDR3 spans 14 amino acids. The ends were cut back, 4 bases at V and 0 bases at J, with 8 bases in the middle.

In this sample, this clone turned up many times. The CDR3 end is not reached by the read, which stops 3 residues before it; the germline J gene fills it in. The V call is TRBV30, the J call TRBJ2-1; D is undetermined. This CDR3 comprises 12 residues. In germline, CDR1 is GTSNPN, CDR2 SVGIG (reference sequence). The ends were cut back, 2 bases at V and 6 bases at J, with 8 bases in the middle. The sequenced CDR3 bases are TGTGCCTGGAGTCCCTCTAGCAATGAG. Encoded protein: CAWSPSSNE. The entire CDR3 protein is CAWSPSSNEQFF.

A remark on this clone: The read falls 3 residues short of the CDR3 end, and the missing part is taken from the germline J gene. The V call is TRBV19, the J call TRBJ1-1; possible D gene TRBD1, 5 bases. Per germline, CDR1 LNHDA and CDR2 SQIVND (reference sequence). This CDR3 contains 13 residues. Trimming took off 7 bases at V and 1 base at J, with 10 bases between the two ends. The covered CDR3 bases are TGTGCCAGTACCAATACAGGGAACACTGAA. Its translation is CASTNTGNTE. The entire CDR3 protein is CASTNTGNTEAFF.

Concerning this clone itself: The read terminates 3 residues ahead of where the CDR3 ends, so the germline J gene completes it. The chain has TRBV19 and TRBJ2-3; TRBD1 agrees at 9 bases. This CDR3 has 15 amino acids. CDR1 LNHDA and CDR2 SQIVND come from the germline V gene (reference sequence). The trim removed 6 bases at V and 2 bases at J, leaving 6 bases unmatched. The CDR3 DNA, read in part, is TGTGCCAGTAGCCACAGGGGGCTGGCCACAGATACG. The encoded protein is CASSHRGLATDT. The full CDR3 protein reads CASSHRGLATDTQYF.

Ten or more counts support this clone. At one end, the junction sequence differs from germline, possibly due to a read error. The read terminates 3 residues ahead of where the CDR3 ends, so the germline J gene completes it. The chain is built from TRBV20-1 and TRBJ2-3; 8 bases are shared with TRBD1. Germline V gene lookup returns CDR1 DFQATT and CDR2 SNEGSKA (reference sequence). The CDR3 has 12 amino acids. CDR3 region: CSEAGGTDTQYF. Partial CDR3 DNA: TGCAGTGAAGCAGGGGGCACGGATACG.

This clone was seen ten or more times. From the germline J gene comes the end of the CDR3, since the read stops 3 residues before it. The chain links TRBV7-9 to TRBJ2-1; D not resolved. CDR3 size: 14 residues. Germline V gene data show CDR1 as SEHNR and CDR2 as FQNEAQ (reference sequence). Trimming stripped 4 bases from V and 8 bases from J, with 15 bases between. CDR3 DNA, as far as it was read: TGTGCCAGCAGCTCGTTGTCCTTGACTGATGAG. This encodes CASSSLSLTDE. In full, the CDR3 is CASSSLSLTDEQFF.

For this clone: The read comes to an end 3 residues before the CDR3 does, leaving the germline J gene to fill in the end. The V and J genes are TRBV19 and TRBJ2-2; D is possibly TRBD1 (6 bases). The CDR3 length is 16 residues. Germline V lookup: CDR1 LNHDA, CDR2 SQIVND (reference sequence). Incomplete CDR3 DNA: TGTGCCAGTAGTCCTTCCAGGGGAGTAACTAATGAAAAG. It codes for CASSPSRGVTNEK. The full CDR3 is CASSPSRGVTNEKLFF.

This clone was seen ten or more times. The sequence runs out 3 residues before the end of the CDR3; the remainder is reconstructed from the germline J gene. This chain links TRBV6-1 with TRBJ1-2; no firm D call. Trimming took 4 bases from V and 6 from J, leaving 9 bases between them. The CDR3 is made up of 12 amino acids. The germline CDR1 and CDR2 sequences are MNHNS and SASEGT. CDR3 loop: CASSVLADGYTF. The CDR3 DNA, read in part, is TGTGCCAGCAGTGTGTTGGCGGATGGC.

At least ten counts were recorded for this clone. The read is 3 residues too short to cover the CDR3 end, so that end is filled in from the germline J gene. The chain couples TRBV6-2 or TRBV6-3 to TRBJ2-6, with TRBD2 matching 8 bases. Germline V gene sequence: CDR1 MNHEY, CDR2 SVGEGT. Trimming removed 7 bases from V and 0 bases from J; junction bases left unmatched: 5. The CDR3 length is 16 residues. Partial CDR3 DNA: TGTGCCAGCAAAAGCGGGGGTAGCTCTGGGGCCAACGTC. Residues: CASKSGGSSGANV. The full CDR3 sequence reads CASKSGGSSGANVLTF.

This clone has a count of ten or more. The sequence runs out 3 residues before the end of the CDR3; the remainder is reconstructed from the germline J gene. The rearrangement joins TRBV12-5 to TRBJ2-7, with 7 bases matching TRBD1. V trimming: 4 bases; J trimming: 0 bases; junction bases outside the gene matches: 6. Germline-derived CDR1 and CDR2 are LGHNT and FRNRAP. The CDR3 consists of 15 residues. CDR3 sequence: CASGWGQRSSYEQYF. CDR3 DNA (partial): TGTGCTAGTGGTTGGGGACAGAGGAGCTCCTACGAG.

Comments on this clone: From the germline J gene comes the end of the CDR3, since the read stops 3 residues before it. This sequence joins TRBV29-1 and TRBJ1-2, with D perhaps TRBD1 (5 bases). The CDR3 runs to 16 residues. Germline lookup yields CDR1 SQVTM and CDR2 ANQGSEA. The chain's CDR3 is CSVAGGQAGGPNDYTF. The DNA read from the CDR3 is TGCAGCGTTGCTGGGGGTCAAGCGGGAGGGCCAAATGAC.

This clone was recorded many times. From the germline J gene comes the end of the CDR3, since the read stops 3 residues before it. The chain joins TRBV2 to TRBJ2-1; D not resolved. The length of the CDR3 is 16 residues. The V and J ends lost 6 bases and 0 bases respectively, with 15 bases between them. The germline V gene has CDR1 SNHLY and CDR2 FYNNEI. The CDR3: CASRAMTGASYNEQFF. CDR3 DNA (partial): TGTGCCAGCAGAGCCATGACTGGCGCCTCCTACAATGAG. Using reference TRBV2 and TRBJ2-1 for the parts outside the CDR3, the full variable domain is EPEVTQTPSHQVTQMGQEVILRCVPISNHLYFYWYRQILGQKVEFLVSFYNNEISEKSEIFDDQFSVERPDGSNFTLKIRSTKLEDSAMYFCASRAMTGASYNEQFFGPGTRLTVL.

This clone was observed at least ten times. Read data end 3 residues before the CDR3 end; the end is taken from the germline J gene. The chain combines TRBV2 with TRBJ2-1, with TRBD2 matching over 8 bases. Germline CDR1 SNHLY, CDR2 FYNNEI. CDR3 length equals 13 residues. J was trimmed by 3 bases and V by 7 bases; bases with no gene match: 2. The CDR3: CASTGTSYNEQFF. The part of the CDR3 DNA that was read is TGTGCCAGCACGGGGACTAGCTACAATGAG.

This clone was recorded many times. The sequence runs out 3 residues before the end of the CDR3; the remainder is reconstructed from the germline J gene. This chain links TRBV7-2 with TRBJ2-5; 8 bases line up with TRBD1. CDR3 size: 15 residues. CDR1 is SGHTA, CDR2 FQGNSA, per germline. Trimming at V came to 0 bases and at J to 2 bases, leaving 2 bases not matched to a gene. CDR3 DNA (partial): TGTGCCAGCAGCTTAGCCGACAGGGGACAAGAGACC. Residues: CASSLADRGQET. The CDR3 reads in full as CASSLADRGQETQYF.

Many counts were recorded for this clone. The read terminates 3 residues before the CDR3 end, so the remaining end is supplied by the germline J gene. This chain uses TRBV20-1 with TRBJ1-5; the D gene is possibly TRBD1 (6 bases). Germline-derived CDR1 and CDR2 are DFQATT and SNEGSKA (reference sequence). Trimming cost V 1 base and J 6 bases, with 13 bases left between them. The CDR3 sequence is 14 residues long. CDR3 sequence reads: CSARAQGMGQPQHF. Incomplete CDR3 DNA: TGCAGTGCTAGAGCGCAGGGGATGGGTCAGCCC.

A few counts support this clone. The read gets to within 3 residues of the CDR3 end, and the germline J gene fills in the rest. The chain couples TRBV18 to TRBJ2-7, with D tentatively TRBD1 or TRBD2 (5 bases each). The germline V and J ends were trimmed by 5 bases and 1 base, with 15 bases remaining between them. CDR3 size: 15 residues. Germline loops: CDR1 KGHSH, CDR2 LQKENI. CDR3 DNA, as far as it was read: TGTGCCAGCTCAGTAATCAGGGAGTTTTCCTACGAG. This sequence encodes CASSVIREFSYE. The full CDR3 protein is CASSVIREFSYEQYF.

This clone has at least ten counts. From the germline J gene comes the end of the CDR3, since the read stops 3 residues before it. The chain is built from TRBV9 and TRBJ2-3, with 9 bases lining up with TRBD2. The CDR3 consists of 15 residues. J gave up 5 bases and V 2 bases, and 6 bases lay outside the gene matches. Germline V gene data show CDR1 as SGDLS and CDR2 as YYNGEE. The CDR3 loop reads CASSVPSGTGDTQYF. The CDR3 bases that were read are TGTGCCAGCAGCGTTCCTAGCGGGACGGGAGATACG. Supplemented by reference TRBV9 and TRBJ2-3, the full variable domain reads DSGVTQTPKHLITATGQRVTLRCSPRSGDLSVYWYQQSLDQGLQFLIQYYNGEERAKGNILERFSAQQFPDLHSELNLSSLELGDSALYFCASSVPSGTGDTQYFGPGTRLTVL.

This clone was picked up many times. The read ends 3 residues before the CDR3 terminus; that terminus is restored from the germline J gene. The chain employs TRBV5-1 and TRBJ2-1, with D possibly TRBD2 on 7 matching bases. CDR1 and CDR2 (germline): SGHRS, YFSETQ. The CDR3 loop spans 16 amino acids. The V gene lost 2 bases and the J gene lost 7 bases, with 19 bases spanning the gap. Partial CDR3 DNA: TGCGCCAGCAGCTTATTGGCGGGGGCCGCGGGAAATGAG. As protein: CASSLLAGAAGNE. The whole CDR3 region reads CASSLLAGAAGNEQFF.

This clone was counted at least ten times. The CDR3 end falls 3 residues outside the read, so it is completed with the germline J gene. The chain employs TRBV7-3 and TRBJ2-3, with D uncertain. The CDR3 is 13 residues long. Germline loops: CDR1 SGHTA, CDR2 FQGTGA. Trimming pared 4 bases from V and 3 bases from J, leaving 8 bases between. Incomplete CDR3 DNA: TGTGCCAGCAGCTCGACAAGAACAGATACG. Amino acids: CASSSTRTDT. From start to end, the CDR3 is CASSSTRTDTQYF.

As to this clone: The read ends 3 residues early relative to the CDR3; the germline J gene fills the gap. The chain links TRBV7-6 to TRBJ2-1; 7 nucleotides match TRBD1. CDR3 length: 13 residues. V dropped 5 bases and J dropped 8; count of bases not matched to a gene: 6. Germline V CDR1 and CDR2: SGHVS, FNYEAQ. This CDR3 is CASSTRQGDEQFF. Partial CDR3 DNA: TGTGCCAGCAGCACCCGCCAGGGGGATGAG. Together with reference TRBV7-6 and TRBJ2-1, the CDR3 gives the full variable domain: GAGVSQSPRYKVTKRGQDVALRCDPISGHVSLYWYRQALGQGPEFLTYFNYEAQQDKSGLPNDRFSAERPEGSISTLTIQRTEQRDSAMYRCASSTRQGDEQFFGPGTRLTVL.

The table lists this clone with many counts. The read falls 3 residues short of the CDR3 end, and the missing part is taken from the germline J gene. This chain links TRBV7-8 with TRBJ2-1; D may be TRBD1 (5 bases). Trimming removed 6 bases from V and 0 bases from J, with 15 bases in between. The CDR3 has 16 amino acids. The germline CDR1 and CDR2 sequences are SGHVS and FQNEAQ. The CDR3 reads CASSFRQPSSYNEQFF. The covered CDR3 bases are TGTGCCAGCAGTTTCAGACAGCCGAGCTCCTACAATGAG.

The sample holds many counts of this clone. The sequenced part of the CDR3 DNA is TGCGCCAGCAGCTTCACAGGGTTGGGAGTTGGGTTTTCTAGCACAGATACG. This translates into CASSFTGLGVGFSSTDT. The full CDR3 protein is CASSFTGLGVGFSSTDTQYF. The rearrangement joins TRBV5-1 to TRBJ2-3; tentative D call: TRBD1 (6 bases). The sequenced fragment ends 3 residues before the CDR3 boundary, so the rest is inferred from the germline J gene. V lost 2 bases to trimming and J lost 0 bases, with 25 bases between them. This CDR3 is built from 20 residues. Germline loops: CDR1 SGHRS, CDR2 YFSETQ.